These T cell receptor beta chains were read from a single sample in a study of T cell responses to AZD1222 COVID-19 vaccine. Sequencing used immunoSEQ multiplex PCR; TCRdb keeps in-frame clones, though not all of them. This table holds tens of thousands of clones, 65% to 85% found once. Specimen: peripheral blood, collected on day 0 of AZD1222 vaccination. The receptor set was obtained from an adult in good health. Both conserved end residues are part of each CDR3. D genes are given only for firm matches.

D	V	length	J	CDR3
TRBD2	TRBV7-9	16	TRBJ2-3	CASSNGLAGAADTQYF
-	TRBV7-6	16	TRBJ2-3	CASSPRLVGGTDTQYF
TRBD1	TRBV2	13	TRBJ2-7	CASSGTGGWEQYF
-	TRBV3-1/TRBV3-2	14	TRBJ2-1	CASSHGSTINEQFF
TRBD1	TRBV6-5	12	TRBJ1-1	CASFPGQGATFF
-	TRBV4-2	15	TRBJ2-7	CASSQEHLQNYEQYF
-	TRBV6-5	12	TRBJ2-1	CASSSVGNEQFF
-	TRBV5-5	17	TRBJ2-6	CASSQPTGSSGANVLTF
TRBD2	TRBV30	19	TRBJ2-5	CAWSRVAGGPGLGKETQYF
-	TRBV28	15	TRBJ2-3	CASSSPALGKDTQYF
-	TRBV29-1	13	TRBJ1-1	CSAQRQEGTEAFF
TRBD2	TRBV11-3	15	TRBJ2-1	CASSTKLAGRAEQFF
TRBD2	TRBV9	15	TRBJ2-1	CASRPPGLAGWEQFF
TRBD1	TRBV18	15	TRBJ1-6	CASSPVTGGNSPLHF
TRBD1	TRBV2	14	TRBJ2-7	CASSDRGQGYEQYF
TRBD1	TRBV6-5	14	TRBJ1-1	CASSQQGTGTEAFF
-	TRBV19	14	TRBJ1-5	CASTEVAGPQPQHF
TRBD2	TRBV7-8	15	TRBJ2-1	CASSPGGTAVNEQFF
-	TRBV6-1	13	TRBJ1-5	CASSERRGQPQHF
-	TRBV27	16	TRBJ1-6	CASSFGRSSYNSPLHF
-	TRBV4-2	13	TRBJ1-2	CASTPSGNYGYTF
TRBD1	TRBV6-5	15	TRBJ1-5	CASTVLGQGNQPQHF
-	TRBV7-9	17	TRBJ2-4	CASSLAYRALAKNIQYF
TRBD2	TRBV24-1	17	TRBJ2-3	CATSDPRREGNTDTQYF
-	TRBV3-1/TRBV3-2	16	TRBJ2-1	CASSQAPGRTYNEQFF
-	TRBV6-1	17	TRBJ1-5	CASSERLTAYSNQPQHF
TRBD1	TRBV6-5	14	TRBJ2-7	CASIDRGYSYEQYF
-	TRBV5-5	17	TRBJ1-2	CASSFLIQRAGLDGYTF
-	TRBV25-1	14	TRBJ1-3	CASSESPLTNTIYF
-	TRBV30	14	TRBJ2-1	CAWSAGLPYNEQFF
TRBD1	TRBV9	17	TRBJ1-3	CASSSRDRGPSGNTIYF
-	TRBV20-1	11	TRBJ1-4	CSASQGEKLFF
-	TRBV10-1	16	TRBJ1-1	CASSESLFGSPEKTFF
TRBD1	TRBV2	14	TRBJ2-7	CASRVGDSSYEQYF
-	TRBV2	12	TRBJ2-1	CASRLTSGEQFF
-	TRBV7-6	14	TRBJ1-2	CASSSQQGGYGYTF
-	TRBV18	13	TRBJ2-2	CASSSKDTGELFF
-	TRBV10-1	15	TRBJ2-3	CASTATGSPTDTQYF
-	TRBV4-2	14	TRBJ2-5	CASSPGPAQETQYF
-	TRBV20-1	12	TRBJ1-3	CSASHSGNTIYF
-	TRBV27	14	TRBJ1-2	CASSSREGLDGYTF
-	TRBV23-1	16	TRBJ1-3	CASSQDLSDGGNTIYF
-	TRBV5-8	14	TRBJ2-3	CASSRRLVPDTQYF
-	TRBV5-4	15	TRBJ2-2	CASSLRGARSGELFF
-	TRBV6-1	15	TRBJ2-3	CASSEAWQGGHTQYF
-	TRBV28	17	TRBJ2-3	CASSSPGALASTDTQYF
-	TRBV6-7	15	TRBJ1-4	CASHYEGETNEKLFF
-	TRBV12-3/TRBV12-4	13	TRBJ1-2	CASGGETNYGYTF
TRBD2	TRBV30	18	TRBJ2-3	CAWSVRRGEAGPPDTQYF
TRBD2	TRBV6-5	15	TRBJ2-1	CASSYRRGGIDEQFF
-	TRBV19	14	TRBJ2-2	CASTSQGNTGELFF
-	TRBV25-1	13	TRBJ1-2	CASSLDGSYGYTF
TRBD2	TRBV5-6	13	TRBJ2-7	CASSFRDYYEQYF
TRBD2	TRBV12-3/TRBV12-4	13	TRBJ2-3	CASSFGEGDTQYF